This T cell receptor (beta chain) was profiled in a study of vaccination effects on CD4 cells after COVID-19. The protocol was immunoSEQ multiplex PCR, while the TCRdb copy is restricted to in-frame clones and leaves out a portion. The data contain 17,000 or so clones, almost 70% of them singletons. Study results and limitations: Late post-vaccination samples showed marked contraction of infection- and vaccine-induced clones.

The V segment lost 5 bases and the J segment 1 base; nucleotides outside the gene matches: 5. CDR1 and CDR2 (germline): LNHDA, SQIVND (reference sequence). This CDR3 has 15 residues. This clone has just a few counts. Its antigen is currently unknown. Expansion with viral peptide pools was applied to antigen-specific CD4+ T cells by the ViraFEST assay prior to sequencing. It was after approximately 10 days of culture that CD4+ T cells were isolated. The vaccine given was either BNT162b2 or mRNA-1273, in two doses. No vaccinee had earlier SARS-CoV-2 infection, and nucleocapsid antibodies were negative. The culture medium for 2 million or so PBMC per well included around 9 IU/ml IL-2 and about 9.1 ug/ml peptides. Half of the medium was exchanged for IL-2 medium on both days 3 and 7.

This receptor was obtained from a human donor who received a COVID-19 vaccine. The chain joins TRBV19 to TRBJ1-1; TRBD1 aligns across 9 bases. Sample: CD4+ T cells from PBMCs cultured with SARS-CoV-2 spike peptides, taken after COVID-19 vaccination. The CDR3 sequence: CASSWPGQGNTEAFF. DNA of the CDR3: TGTGCCAGTAGTTGGCCGGGACAGGGGAACACTGAAGCTTTCTTT.